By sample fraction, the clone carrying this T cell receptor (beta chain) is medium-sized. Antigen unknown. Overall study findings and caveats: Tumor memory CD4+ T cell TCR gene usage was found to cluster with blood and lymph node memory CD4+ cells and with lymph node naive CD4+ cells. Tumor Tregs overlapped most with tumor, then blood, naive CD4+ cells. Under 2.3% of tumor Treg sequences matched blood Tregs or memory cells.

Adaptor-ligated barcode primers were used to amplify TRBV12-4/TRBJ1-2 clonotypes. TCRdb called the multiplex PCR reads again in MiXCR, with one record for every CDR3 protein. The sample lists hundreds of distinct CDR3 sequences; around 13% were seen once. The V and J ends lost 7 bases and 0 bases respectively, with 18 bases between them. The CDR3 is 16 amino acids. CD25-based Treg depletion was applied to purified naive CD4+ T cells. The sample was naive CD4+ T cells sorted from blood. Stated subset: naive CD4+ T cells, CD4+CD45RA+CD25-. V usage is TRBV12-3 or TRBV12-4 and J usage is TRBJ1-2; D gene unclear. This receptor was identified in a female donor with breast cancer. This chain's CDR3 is CASIPSGRPANYGYTF. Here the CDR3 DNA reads TGTGCCAGCATCCCGAGTGGCAGACCCGCTAACTATGGCTACACCTTC.